A single sample is the source of the 16 T cell receptor beta chains below, sequenced in a study of blood T cell repertoires in COVID-19. Data came from immunoSEQ multiplex PCR; TCRdb stores just in-frame clones and leaves some out. Of 150,000 to 200,000 clones listed, 80% to 90% are singletons. The sequencing sample was made of peripheral blood. Source of these receptors: a man in his sixties with acute or convalescent COVID-19.

The rearrangement uses TRBV30 and TRBJ1-2; D is unresolved. The germline V gene encodes CDR1 GTSNPN and CDR2 SVGIG (reference sequence). Trimming shortened V by 7 bases and J by 8 bases, and 23 bases separated the two germline ends. CDR3 length equals 14 residues. The CDR3 region has the DNA TGTGCCTCCCAAGGCGGGGTGTCTTCTCGCGGCTACACCTTC. This encodes CASQGGVSSRGYTF. Looking up the rest from reference TRBV30 and TRBJ1-2 gives the full variable domain: SQTIHQWPATLVQPVGSPLSLECTVEGTSNPNLYWYRQAAGRGLQLLFYSVGIGQISSEVPQNLSASRPQDRQFILSSKKLLLSDSGFYLCASQGGVSSRGYTFGSGTRLTVV.

The V call is TRBV10-3, the J call TRBJ2-7; 9 bases map to TRBD2. The CDR3 sequence is 14 residues long. Germline CDR1 ENHRY, CDR2 SYGVKD. V lost 4 bases, J lost 5 bases, and 6 bases stayed unmatched. The CDR3 DNA reads TGTGCCATCAGTGGGCGGGGGGGTTTCGACGAGCAGTACTTC. Amino acid sequence: CAISGRGGFDEQYF.

This clone occurred a few times. The rearrangement joins TRBV6-5 to TRBJ1-3; D is unresolved. This CDR3 comprises 15 residues. V was trimmed by 4 bases and J by 0 bases, leaving 10 bases between them. The germline V gene has CDR1 MNHEY and CDR2 SVGAGI. CDR3 sequence (DNA): TGTGCCAGCAGTTCGGCAGGCTACTCTGGAAACACCATATATTTT. This encodes CASSSAGYSGNTIYF.

This clone has only a few counts. The genes are TRBV29-1 and TRBJ1-2; 11 positions agree with TRBD1. CDR1 and CDR2 (germline): SQVTM, ANQGSEA. V shed 7 bases, J shed 1 base, and the junction held 2 bases outside the gene matches. The CDR3 runs 13 residues. The CDR3 region is CSAGTGGNYGYTF. The CDR3 coding sequence is TGCAGCGCCGGGACAGGGGGTAACTATGGCTACACCTTC.

The genes are TRBV9 and TRBJ1-1; TRBD1 might be the D (6 bases). The length of the CDR3 is 16 residues. CDR1 is SGDLS and CDR2 is YYNGEE in the germline V gene. Trimming stripped 4 bases from V and 0 bases from J, with 16 bases between. DNA for the CDR3: TGTGCCAGCAGCCCCCGAATAGGGGGTATGAACACTGAAGCTTTCTTT. Protein product: CASSPRIGGMNTEAFF.

The chain is built from TRBV29-1 and TRBJ2-1; 10 bases are a match to TRBD2. CDR1 is SQVTM and CDR2 is ANQGSEA in the germline V gene. The length of the CDR3 is 14 residues. V shed 5 bases, J shed 5 bases, and the junction held 6 bases outside the gene matches. CDR3 coding DNA: TGCAGCGTTTTCAGCGGGAGGGCCCACAATGAGCAGTTCTTC. Its translation is CSVFSGRAHNEQFF.

This chain connects TRBV28 to TRBJ1-1, with 9 nucleotides matching TRBD1. The germline V gene has CDR1 MDHEN and CDR2 SYDVKM. The V gene end was trimmed by 5 bases and the J gene end by 1 base; junction bases not matched to a gene: 14. This CDR3 has 18 residues. The CDR3 region is CASSPLGAGTGRNTEAFF. CDR3 in DNA: TGTGCCAGCAGTCCCTTAGGGGCCGGGACAGGGAGGAACACTGAAGCTTTCTTT.

This rearrangement joins TRBV28 to TRBJ2-7, with a tentative D call TRBD2 (6 bases). Between the trimmed V and J ends, which lost 5 bases and 4 bases, there was a span of 18 bases. The CDR3 consists of 15 residues. Germline CDR1 reads MDHEN; CDR2 reads SYDVKM. CDR3 amino acids: CASSARDSKGYEQYF. The CDR3 DNA reads as TGTGCCAGCAGTGCCCGGGACTCCAAAGGATACGAGCAGTACTTC.

The rearrangement uses TRBV3-1 (or the pseudogene TRBV3-2) and TRBJ1-2, with no clear D. Trimming pared 3 bases from V and 8 bases from J, leaving 7 bases between. The germline V gene has CDR1 LGHDT and CDR2 YNNKEL (reference sequence). The CDR3 contains 11 residues. The CDR3 DNA reads as TGTGCCAGCAGCCACCTAACCGGCTACACCTTC. This translates into CASSHLTGYTF.

The chain recombines TRBV15 with TRBJ1-1, with D tentatively TRBD1 (6 bases). Germline values: CDR1 LNHNV, CDR2 YYDKDF (reference sequence). The length of the CDR3 is 13 residues. With 5 bases removed from V and 7 bases from J, the gap between germline ends came to 14 bases. The chain's CDR3 is CATSGTRGGEAFF. The CDR3 DNA is TGTGCCACCAGCGGCACCAGAGGGGGTGAAGCTTTCTTT.

This chain links TRBV28 with TRBJ1-3; weak D call: TRBD1 (6 bases). Germline V gene sequence: CDR1 MDHEN, CDR2 SYDVKM. This CDR3 comprises 13 residues. With 5 bases removed from V and 4 bases from J, the gap between germline ends came to 9 bases. CDR3: CASSLQGGNTIYF. The CDR3 bases are TGTGCCAGCAGTCTCCAGGGGGGAAACACCATATATTTT.

The chain carries TRBV28 and TRBJ1-2, with D unclear. Germline loops: CDR1 MDHEN, CDR2 SYDVKM. Trimming cost V 6 bases and J 4 bases, with 9 bases left between them. The CDR3 has 12 residues. Written as DNA, the CDR3 is TGTGCCAGCAGCTCCCCGGTCTATGGCTACACCTTC. Its protein is CASSSPVYGYTF.

V is TRBV5-1 and J is TRBJ1-1; TRBD1 aligns across 9 bases. The CDR3 spans 13 residues. The germline gives CDR1 SGHRS, CDR2 YFSETQ. V lost 4 bases and J lost 6; bases outside the gene matches: 4. The CDR3: CASSIGTGPEAFF. The DNA of the CDR3 is TGCGCCAGCAGCATCGGGACAGGGCCTGAAGCTTTCTTT. Full variable domain (outside the CDR3, taken from reference TRBV5-1 and TRBJ1-1): KAGVTQTPRYLIKTRGQQVTLSCSPISGHRSVSWYQQTPGQGLQFLFEYFSETQRNKGNFPGRFSGRQFSNSRSEMNVSTLELGDSALYLCASSIGTGPEAFFGQGTRLTVV.

The chain links TRBV13 to TRBJ2-7, with 10 bases aligning to TRBD1. The length of the CDR3 is 15 residues. Trimming removed 3 bases from V and 6 bases from J; junction bases left unmatched: 8. CDR1 and CDR2 (germline): PRHDT, FYEKMQ (reference sequence). CDR3 region: CASSFGQGGALEQYF. In DNA, the CDR3 is TGTGCCAGCAGCTTCGGACAGGGGGGTGCCCTCGAGCAGTACTTC.

The chain carries TRBV5-1 and TRBJ2-7; D uncertain. V dropped 6 bases and J dropped 5 bases, with 9 bases sitting between them. Germline CDR1 SGHRS, CDR2 YFSETQ. The CDR3 runs to 11 residues. CDR3 loop: CASKLANEQYF. The CDR3 DNA reads TGCGCCAGCAAGCTCGCGAACGAGCAGTACTTC.

This clone has a single count. The chain employs TRBV6-6 and TRBJ2-2, with D possibly being TRBD1 (5 bases). Trimming removed 7 bases from V and 4 bases from J, with 10 bases in between. CDR1 is MNHNY, CDR2 SVGAGI, per germline (reference sequence). The length of the CDR3 is 13 residues. The CDR3 DNA follows: TGTGCCAGCATTTCAGGGATCACCGGGGAGCTGTTTTTT. It encodes CASISGITGELFF.